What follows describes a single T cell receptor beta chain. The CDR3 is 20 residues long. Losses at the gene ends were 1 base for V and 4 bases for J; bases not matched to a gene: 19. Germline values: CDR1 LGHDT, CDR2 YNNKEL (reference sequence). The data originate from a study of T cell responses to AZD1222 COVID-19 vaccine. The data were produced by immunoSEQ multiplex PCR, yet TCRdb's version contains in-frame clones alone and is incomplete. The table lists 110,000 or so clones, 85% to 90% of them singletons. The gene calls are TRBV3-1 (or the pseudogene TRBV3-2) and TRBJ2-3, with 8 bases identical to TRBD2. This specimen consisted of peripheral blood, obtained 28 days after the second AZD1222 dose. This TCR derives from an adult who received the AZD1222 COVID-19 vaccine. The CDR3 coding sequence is TGTGCCAGCAGCCAAGTGATGATTAGCGGGGACGACACGTCCGCAGATACGCAGTATTTT. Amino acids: CASSQVMISGDDTSADTQYF.